This TCR beta chain was profiled in a study of T cells in Graves' hyperthyroidism and ophthalmopathy. Overall study results and limits: The model made its ophthalmopathy prediction, and onset followed a median approximately 6 months later. Separation of ophthalmopathy from stable hyperthyroidism was achieved by a 13 V-J model.

The germline CDR1 and CDR2 sequences are KGHDR and SFDVKD. The V end was cut by 3 bases, the J end by 0 bases, with 13 bases between. This CDR3 region has 17 residues. Regions amplified from RNA transcripts were the TCR beta CDR3 regions. The HTBI primer set served for first-round RT-PCR of the TCR CDR3. TCRdb passed the multiplex PCR reads through MiXCR, listing each CDR3 protein once. The sample holds 540,000 or so distinct CDR3 sequences, around 42% seen once. Patients with uncontrolled infections, other autoimmune diseases, pregnancy or lactation were excluded. Of note for this clonotype: Its antigen is not known.

The clonotype originates from an adult woman with Graves' disease, either hyperthyroidism or ophthalmopathy (not recorded which). The V and J genes are TRBV24-1 and TRBJ2-2; the D is unclear. Input material: peripheral blood or thyroid tissue (not recorded which). The CDR3 spells CATSDSRTRTNTGELFF. As DNA, the CDR3 is TGTGCCACCAGTGATAGCAGGACCCGGACGAACACCGGGGAGCTGTTTTTT.